This TCR beta chain was observed in a study of T-cell memory formation after mild COVID-19. This clonotype was seen only a few times. MiXCR was run by TCRdb on the 5' RACE reads, yielding one entry per CDR3 protein. This sample has 270,000 or so distinct CDR3 sequences; approximately 16% occur once, and the top ten carry more than 20%. The sequencing sample was made of PBMCs or a T cell subset sorted from them (not recorded which). This TCR came from a man aged 18-30 years who had mild COVID-19 (a few samples of this study predate the infection). Cell type and time point are not known.

CDR3 coding DNA: TGTGCCAGCAGCCAAGGAAATGTCAATCAGCCCCAGCATTTT. Encoded protein: CASSQGNVNQPQHF. V and J are TRBV3-1 and TRBJ1-5; D unclear. The CDR3 loop spans 14 amino acids. Germline CDR1 reads LGHDT; CDR2 reads YNNKEL (reference sequence). V was shortened by 1 base and J by 3 bases, with 7 bases between the two germline ends. Drawing the rest from reference TRBV3-1 and TRBJ1-5, the complete variable domain is DTAVSQTPKYLVTQMGNDKSIKCEQNLGHDTMYWYKQDSKKFLKIMFSYNNKELIINETVPNRFSPKSPDKAHLNLHINSLELGDSAVYFCASSQGNVNQPQHFGDGTRLSIL.